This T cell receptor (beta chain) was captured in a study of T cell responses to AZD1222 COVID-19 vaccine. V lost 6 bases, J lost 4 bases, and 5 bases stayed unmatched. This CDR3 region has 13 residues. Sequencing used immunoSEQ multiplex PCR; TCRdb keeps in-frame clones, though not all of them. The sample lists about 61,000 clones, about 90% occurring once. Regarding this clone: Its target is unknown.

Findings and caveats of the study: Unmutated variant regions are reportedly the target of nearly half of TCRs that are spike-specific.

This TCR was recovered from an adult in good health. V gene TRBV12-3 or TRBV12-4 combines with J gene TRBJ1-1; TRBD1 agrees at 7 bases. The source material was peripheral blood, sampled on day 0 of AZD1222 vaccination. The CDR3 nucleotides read TGTGCCAGCAGACCACAGGGGTTCACTGAAGCTTTCTTT. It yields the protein CASRPQGFTEAFF.